The text below deals with one T cell receptor (beta chain). Profiled with immunoSEQ multiplex PCR; TCRdb holds only in-frame clones, not every one. The table records around 76,000 clones, roughly 89% of them present only once. The germline V gene encodes CDR1 MNHNS and CDR2 SASEGT. V lost 3 bases, J lost 8 bases, and 7 bases lay in between. The CDR3 spans 11 residues. This entry comes from a study of blood T cell repertoires in COVID-19. The source of this sequence is a human donor in a cohort sampled during active COVID-19. The genes are TRBV6-1 and TRBJ1-2; D remains ambiguous. The specimen was peripheral blood. The CDR3, as DNA: TGTGCCAGCAGTGATGAGAAGGGCTACACCTTC. It translates to CASSDEKGYTF.